This T cell receptor (beta chain) comes out of a study of T cells in Graves' hyperthyroidism and ophthalmopathy. CDR1 and CDR2 (germline): MNHEY, SMNVEV (reference sequence). Deletions cut 2 bases from V and 4 bases from J, with 22 bases between. The CDR3 totals 18 residues. With regard to this clonotype: Its specificity is unknown.

RNA transcripts served as the template for amplifying TCR beta CDR3 regions. An initial round of RT-PCR targeting the TCR CDR3 relied on the HTBI primer set. MiXCR was run by TCRdb on the multiplex PCR reads, yielding one entry per CDR3 protein. The table records about 690,000 distinct CDR3 sequences, roughly 17% of them present only once. Overall study results and limits: Most thyroid clonotypes with frequency above 0.001 were detected in blood. A model using 13 V-J features told ophthalmopathy apart from stable hyperthyroidism.

A roughly 9.3 ml volume of fresh peripheral blood provided the PBMCs. V gene TRBV27 combines with J gene TRBJ2-3; TRBD1 or TRBD2 may be the D gene (5 bases each). The receptor was derived from a man aged 45 to 65 with Graves' hyperthyroidism. Material for sequencing was blood. In DNA form, the CDR3 reads TGTGCCAGCAGTTTAGAAAGCCCGGGACCCCCGGGGCCAGATACGCAGTATTTT. Translation gives CASSLESPGPPGPDTQYF.